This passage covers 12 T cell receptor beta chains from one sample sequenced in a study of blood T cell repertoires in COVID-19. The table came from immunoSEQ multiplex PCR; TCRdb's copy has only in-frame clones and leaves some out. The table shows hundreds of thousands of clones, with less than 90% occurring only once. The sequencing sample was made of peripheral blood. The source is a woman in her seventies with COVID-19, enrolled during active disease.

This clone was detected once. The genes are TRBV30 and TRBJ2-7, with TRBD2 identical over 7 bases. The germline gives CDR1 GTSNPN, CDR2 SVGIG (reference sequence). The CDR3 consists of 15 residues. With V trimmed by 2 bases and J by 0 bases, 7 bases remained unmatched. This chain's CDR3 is CAWSPSWGGSYEQYF. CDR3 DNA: TGTGCCTGGAGTCCCTCTTGGGGGGGCTCCTACGAGCAGTACTTC.

The CDR3 coding sequence is TGCAGCGTTGAAGTTGGCATCATTAATGAAGCTTTCTTT. Its protein is CSVEVGIINEAFF. V and J are TRBV29-1 and TRBJ1-1, with D unclear. The ends were cut back, 1 base at V and 7 bases at J, with 13 bases in the middle. This CDR3 is built from 13 residues. CDR1 is SQVTM, CDR2 ANQGSEA, per germline.

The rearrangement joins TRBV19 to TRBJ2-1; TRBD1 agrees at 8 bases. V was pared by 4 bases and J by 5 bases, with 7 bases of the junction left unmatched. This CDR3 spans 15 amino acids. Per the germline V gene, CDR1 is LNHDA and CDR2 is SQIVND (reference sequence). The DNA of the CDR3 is TGTGCCAGTAGTAGACGGACAGGGTTCGACAATGAGCAGTTCTTC. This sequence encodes CASSRRTGFDNEQFF.

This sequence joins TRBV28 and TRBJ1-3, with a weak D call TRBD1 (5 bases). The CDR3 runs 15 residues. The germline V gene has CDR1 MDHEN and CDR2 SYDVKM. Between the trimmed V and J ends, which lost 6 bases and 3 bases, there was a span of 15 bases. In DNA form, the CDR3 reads TGTGCCAGCAGCCCTAGGGGAACGCTTGGAAACACCATATATTTT. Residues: CASSPRGTLGNTIYF.

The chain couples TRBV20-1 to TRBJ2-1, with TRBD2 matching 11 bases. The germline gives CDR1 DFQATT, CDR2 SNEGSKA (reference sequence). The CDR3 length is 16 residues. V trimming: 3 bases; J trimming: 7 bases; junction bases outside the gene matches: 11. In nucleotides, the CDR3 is TGCAGTGCTAGTCCCTTCCCTAGCGGGGGGCTAAATGAGCAGTTCTTC. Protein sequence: CSASPFPSGGLNEQFF.

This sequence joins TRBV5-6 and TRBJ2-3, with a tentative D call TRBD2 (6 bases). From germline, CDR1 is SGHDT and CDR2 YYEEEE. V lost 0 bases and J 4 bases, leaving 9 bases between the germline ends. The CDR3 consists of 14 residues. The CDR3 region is CASSLGGGADTQYF. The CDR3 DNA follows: TGTGCCAGCAGCTTGGGTGGAGGGGCAGATACGCAGTATTTT.

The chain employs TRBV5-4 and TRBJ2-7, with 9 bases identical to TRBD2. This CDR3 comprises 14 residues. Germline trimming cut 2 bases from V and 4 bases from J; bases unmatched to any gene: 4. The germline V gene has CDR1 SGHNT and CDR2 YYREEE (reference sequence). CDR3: CASSFGSGGYEQYF. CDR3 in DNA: TGTGCCAGCAGCTTCGGTAGCGGGGGTTACGAGCAGTACTTC.

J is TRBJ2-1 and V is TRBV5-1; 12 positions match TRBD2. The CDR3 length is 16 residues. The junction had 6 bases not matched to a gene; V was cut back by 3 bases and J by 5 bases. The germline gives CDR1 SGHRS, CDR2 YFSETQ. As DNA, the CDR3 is TGCGCCAGCAGCTCATGGCCTAGCGGGGGGGACAATGAGCAGTTCTTC. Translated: CASSSWPSGGDNEQFF.

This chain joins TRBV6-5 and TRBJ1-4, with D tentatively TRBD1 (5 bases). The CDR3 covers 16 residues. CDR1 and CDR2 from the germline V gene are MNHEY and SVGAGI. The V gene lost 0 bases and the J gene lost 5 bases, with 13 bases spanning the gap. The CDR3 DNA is TGTGCCAGCAGTTACTCAGGAGGGGCTCCCAATGAAAAACTGTTTTTT. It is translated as CASSYSGGAPNEKLFF.

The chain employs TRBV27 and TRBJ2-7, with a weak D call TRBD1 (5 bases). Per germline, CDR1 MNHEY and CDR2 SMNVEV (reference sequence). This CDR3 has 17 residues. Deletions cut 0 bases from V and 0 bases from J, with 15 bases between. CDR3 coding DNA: TGTGCCAGCAGTTTATCCCCGAGACAGAGGAGCTCCTACGAGCAGTACTTC. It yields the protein CASSLSPRQRSSYEQYF.

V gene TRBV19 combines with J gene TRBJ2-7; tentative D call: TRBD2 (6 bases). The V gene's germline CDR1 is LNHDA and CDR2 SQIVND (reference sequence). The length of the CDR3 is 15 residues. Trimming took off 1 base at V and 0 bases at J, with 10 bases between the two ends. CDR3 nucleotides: TGTGCCAGTAGTATAGTCGCTAGCGACTCCTACGAGCAGTACTTC. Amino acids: CASSIVASDSYEQYF.

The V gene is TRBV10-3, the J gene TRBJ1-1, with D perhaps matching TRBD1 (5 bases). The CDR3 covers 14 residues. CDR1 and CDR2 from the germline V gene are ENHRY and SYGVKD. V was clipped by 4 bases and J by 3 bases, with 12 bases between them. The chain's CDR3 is CAISVQGGDTEAFF. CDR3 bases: TGTGCCATCAGTGTCCAGGGCGGTGACACTGAAGCTTTCTTT.